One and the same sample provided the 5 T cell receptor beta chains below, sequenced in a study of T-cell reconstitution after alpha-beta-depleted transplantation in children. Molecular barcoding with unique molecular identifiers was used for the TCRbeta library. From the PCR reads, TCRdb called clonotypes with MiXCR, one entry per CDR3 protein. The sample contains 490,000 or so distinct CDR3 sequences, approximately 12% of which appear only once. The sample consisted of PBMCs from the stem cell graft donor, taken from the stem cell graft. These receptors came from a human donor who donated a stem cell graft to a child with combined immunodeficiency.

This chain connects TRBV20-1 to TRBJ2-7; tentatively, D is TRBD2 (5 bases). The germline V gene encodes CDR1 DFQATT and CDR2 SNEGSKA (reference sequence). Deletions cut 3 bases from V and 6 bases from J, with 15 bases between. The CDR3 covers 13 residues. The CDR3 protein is CSARRETGLEQYF. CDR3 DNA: TGCAGTGCTAGGAGGGAAACTGGTCTCGAGCAGTACTTC.

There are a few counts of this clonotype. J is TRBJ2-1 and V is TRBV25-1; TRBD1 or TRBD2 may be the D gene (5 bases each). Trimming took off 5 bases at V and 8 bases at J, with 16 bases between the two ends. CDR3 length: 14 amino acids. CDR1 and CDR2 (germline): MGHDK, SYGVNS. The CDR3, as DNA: TGTGCCAGCAGTAGGAACCGGGACGTTGATGAGCAGTTCTTC. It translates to CASSRNRDVDEQFF.

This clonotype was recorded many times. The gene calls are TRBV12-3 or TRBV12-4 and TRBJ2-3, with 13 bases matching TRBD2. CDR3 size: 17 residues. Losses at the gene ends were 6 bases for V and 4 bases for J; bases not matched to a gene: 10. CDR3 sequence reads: CASSRTSGGAVADTQYF. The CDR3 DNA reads TGTGCCAGCAGCCGAACTAGCGGGGGGGCTGTCGCAGATACGCAGTATTTT.

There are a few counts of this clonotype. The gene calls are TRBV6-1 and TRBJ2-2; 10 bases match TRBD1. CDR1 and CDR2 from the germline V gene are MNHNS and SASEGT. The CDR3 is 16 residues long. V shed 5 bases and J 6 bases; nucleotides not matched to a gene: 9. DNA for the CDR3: TGTGCCAGCAGTCCCCCGGGACAGGGGCTTGCCGGGGAGCTGTTTTTT. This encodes CASSPPGQGLAGELFF.

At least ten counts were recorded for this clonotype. Here the CDR3 DNA reads TGTGCCTGGAGGGGGTACAATGAGCAGTTCTTC. It codes for CAWRGYNEQFF. V and J are TRBV30 and TRBJ2-1; D uncertain. Trimming shortened V by 3 bases and J by 4 bases, and 4 bases separated the two germline ends. The CDR3 totals 11 residues. Germline V lookup: CDR1 GTSNPN, CDR2 SVGIG (reference sequence).